Each of the 8 T cell receptor beta chains below was sequenced from the same sample in a study of untreated major depressive disorder. Study results and caveats: Depressed patients' CD4+ T cells carried increased TRBV05-01 (Vbeta 5.1) usage versus control CD4+ T cells.

Method: immunoSEQ multiplex PCR; TCRdb's copy keeps in-frame clones and lacks some. The repertoire consists of approximately 15,000 clones, with roughly 91% occurring once and the leading ten covering about 0.82%. No antigen has been assigned to these receptors. Specimen: CD4+ T cells from PBMCs. These receptors originate from a man aged 25-40 years with major depressive disorder.

V gene TRBV29-1 combines with J gene TRBJ2-5; D may be TRBD2 (6 bases). Germline V gives CDR1 SQVTM, CDR2 ANQGSEA. The CDR3 extends over 13 amino acids. Trimming pared 4 bases from V and 1 base from J, leaving 10 bases between. The DNA of the CDR3 is TGCAGCGTTGTTGGAGGGCCCCAAGAGACCCAGTACTTC. Encoded protein: CSVVGGPQETQYF. Combining the CDR3 with reference TRBV29-1 and TRBJ2-5 gives the whole variable domain SAVISQKPSRDICQRGTSLTIQCQVDSQVTMMFWYRQQPGQSLTLIATANQGSEATYESGFVIDKFPISRPNLTFSTLTVSNMSPEDSSIYLCSVVGGPQETQYFGPGTRLLVL.

The rearrangement joins TRBV7-9 to TRBJ1-1; TRBD1 might be the D (5 bases). Germline lookup yields CDR1 SEHNR and CDR2 FQNEAQ (reference sequence). V was trimmed by 2 bases and J by 0 bases, leaving 10 bases between them. This CDR3 is 15 amino acids long. The CDR3 here is CASSLWGRMNTEAFF. CDR3 sequence (DNA): TGTGCCAGCAGCTTATGGGGCAGGATGAACACTGAAGCTTTCTTT.

The chain uses TRBV27 and TRBJ2-3, with 8 bases matching TRBD2. J was trimmed by 0 bases and V by 4 bases; bases with no gene match: 3. CDR3 length equals 15 residues. Germline CDR1 reads MNHEY; CDR2 reads SMNVEV (reference sequence). As DNA, the CDR3 is TGTGCCAGCAGTTGGCGGGGGGTTAGCACAGATACGCAGTATTTT. As protein: CASSWRGVSTDTQYF.

This clone was observed once. V and J are TRBV9 and TRBJ1-6; D gene unclear. V was shortened by 0 bases and J by 7 bases, with 8 bases between the two germline ends. Germline lookup yields CDR1 SGDLS and CDR2 YYNGEE. This CDR3 spans 14 amino acids. CDR3 region: CASSVALRNSPLHF. Written as DNA, the CDR3 is TGTGCCAGCAGCGTAGCTTTGCGAAATTCACCCCTCCACTTT. Combining the CDR3 with reference TRBV9 and TRBJ1-6 gives the whole variable domain DSGVTQTPKHLITATGQRVTLRCSPRSGDLSVYWYQQSLDQGLQFLIQYYNGEERAKGNILERFSAQQFPDLHSELNLSSLELGDSALYFCASSVALRNSPLHFGNGTRLTVT.

This clone was seen a handful of times. The rearrangement links TRBV2 to TRBJ1-2, with D maybe TRBD1 (6 bases). The CDR3 length is 13 residues. The germline CDR1 and CDR2 sequences are SNHLY and FYNNEI. Trimming removed 8 bases from V and 8 bases from J, with 18 bases in between. The CDR3 nucleotides read TGTGCCAGCGGCGCGAAAGGGGGAGGAGGCTACACCTTC. It translates to CASGAKGGGGYTF. Full variable domain (missing parts from reference TRBV2 and TRBJ1-2): EPEVTQTPSHQVTQMGQEVILRCVPISNHLYFYWYRQILGQKVEFLVSFYNNEISEKSEIFDDQFSVERPDGSNFTLKIRSTKLEDSAMYFCASGAKGGGGYTFGSGTRLTVV.

This chain uses TRBV6-6 with TRBJ1-5; D is ambiguous. Trimming removed 6 bases at V and 2 bases at J, with 11 bases between. CDR3 length equals 14 residues. Germline CDR1 and CDR2: MNHNY and SVGAGI (reference sequence). The CDR3, as DNA: TGTGCCAGCAGGGCTGGAGTGGGCAATCAGCCCCAGCATTTT. Amino acid sequence: CASRAGVGNQPQHF.

The chain uses TRBV5-1 and TRBJ1-5; D not certain. The germline gives CDR1 SGHRS, CDR2 YFSETQ. This CDR3 region has 15 residues. Trimming took off 0 bases at V and 0 bases at J, with 7 bases between the two ends. CDR3 in amino acids: CASSLGTNSNQPQHF. CDR3 coding DNA: TGCGCCAGCAGCTTGGGCACAAATAGCAATCAGCCCCAGCATTTT.

The chain recombines TRBV4-1 with TRBJ1-3; 7 bases map to TRBD1. The V gene's germline CDR1 is MGHRA and CDR2 YSYEKL. V trimming: 0 bases; J trimming: 2 bases; junction bases outside the gene matches: 10. CDR3 length: 18 amino acids. CDR3 sequence (DNA): TGCGCCAGCAGCCAAGAGTCTTCAGGGGGAAGAACTGGAAACACCATATATTTT. It is translated as CASSQESSGGRTGNTIYF.